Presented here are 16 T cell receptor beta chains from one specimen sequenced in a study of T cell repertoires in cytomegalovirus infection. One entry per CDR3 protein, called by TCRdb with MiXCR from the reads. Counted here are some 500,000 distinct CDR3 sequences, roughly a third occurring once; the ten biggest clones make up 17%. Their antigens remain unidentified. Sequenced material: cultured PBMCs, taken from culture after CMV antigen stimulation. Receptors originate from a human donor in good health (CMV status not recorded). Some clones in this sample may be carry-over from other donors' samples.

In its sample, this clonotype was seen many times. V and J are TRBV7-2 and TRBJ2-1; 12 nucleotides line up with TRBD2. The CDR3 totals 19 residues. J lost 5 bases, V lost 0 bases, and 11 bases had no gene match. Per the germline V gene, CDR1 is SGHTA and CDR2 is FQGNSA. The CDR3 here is CASSLAPGLAGGSDNEQFF. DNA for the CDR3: TGTGCCAGCAGCTTAGCGCCCGGCCTAGCGGGGGGGTCGGACAATGAGCAGTTCTTC. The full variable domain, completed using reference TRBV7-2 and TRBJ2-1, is GAGVSQSPSNKVTEKGKDVELRCDPISGHTALYWYRQSLGQGLEFLIYFQGNSAPDKSGLPSDRFSAERTGGSVSTLTIQRTQQEDSAVYLCASSLAPGLAGGSDNEQFFGPGTRLTVL.

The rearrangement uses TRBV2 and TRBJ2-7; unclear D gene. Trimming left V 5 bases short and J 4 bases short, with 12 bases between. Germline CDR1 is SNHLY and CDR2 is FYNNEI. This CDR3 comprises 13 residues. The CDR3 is CASSLDPRYEQYF. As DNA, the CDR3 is TGTGCCAGCAGTTTGGACCCGCGGTACGAGCAGTACTTC.

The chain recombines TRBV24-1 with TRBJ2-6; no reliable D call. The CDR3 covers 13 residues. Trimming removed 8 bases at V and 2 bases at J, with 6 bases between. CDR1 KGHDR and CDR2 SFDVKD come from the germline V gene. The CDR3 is CATMETGANVLTF. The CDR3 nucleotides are TGTGCCACCATGGAAACTGGGGCCAACGTCCTGACTTTC.

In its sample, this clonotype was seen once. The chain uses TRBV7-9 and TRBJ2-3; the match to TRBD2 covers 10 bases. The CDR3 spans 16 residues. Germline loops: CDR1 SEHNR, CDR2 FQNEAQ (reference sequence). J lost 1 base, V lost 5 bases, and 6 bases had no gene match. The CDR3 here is CASSEVGTSGTDTQYF. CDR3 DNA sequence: TGTGCCAGCAGCGAAGTAGGGACTAGCGGCACAGATACGCAGTATTTT.

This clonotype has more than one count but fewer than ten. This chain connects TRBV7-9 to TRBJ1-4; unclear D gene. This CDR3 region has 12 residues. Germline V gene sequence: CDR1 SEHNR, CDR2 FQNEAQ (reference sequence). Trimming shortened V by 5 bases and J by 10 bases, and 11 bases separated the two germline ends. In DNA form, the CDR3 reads TGTGCCAGCAGCGCCGGTGTGGGAAAACTGTTTTTT. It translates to CASSAGVGKLFF.

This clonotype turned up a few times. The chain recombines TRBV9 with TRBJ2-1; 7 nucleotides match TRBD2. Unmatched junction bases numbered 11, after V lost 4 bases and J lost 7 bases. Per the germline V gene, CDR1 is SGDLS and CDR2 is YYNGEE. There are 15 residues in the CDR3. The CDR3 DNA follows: TGTGCCAGCAGCCCAGGGATAGCGCGGGAGAATGAGCAGTTCTTC. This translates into CASSPGIARENEQFF. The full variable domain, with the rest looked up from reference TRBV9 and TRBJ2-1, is DSGVTQTPKHLITATGQRVTLRCSPRSGDLSVYWYQQSLDQGLQFLIQYYNGEERAKGNILERFSAQQFPDLHSELNLSSLELGDSALYFCASSPGIARENEQFFGPGTRLTVL.

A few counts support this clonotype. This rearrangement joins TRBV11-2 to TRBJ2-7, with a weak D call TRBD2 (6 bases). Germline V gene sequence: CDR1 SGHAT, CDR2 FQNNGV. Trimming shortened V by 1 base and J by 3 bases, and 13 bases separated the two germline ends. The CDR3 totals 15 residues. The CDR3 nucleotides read TGTGCCAGCAGCTTAGGGGCGACTAGTATCTACGAGCAGTACGTC. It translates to CASSLGATSIYEQYV.

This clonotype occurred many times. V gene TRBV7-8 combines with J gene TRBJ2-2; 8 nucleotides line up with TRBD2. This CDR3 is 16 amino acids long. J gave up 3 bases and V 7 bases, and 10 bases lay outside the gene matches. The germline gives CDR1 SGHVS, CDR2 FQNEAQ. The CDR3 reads CASTKTTGGHTGELFF. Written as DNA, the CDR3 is TGTGCCAGCACCAAAACTACGGGAGGGCACACCGGGGAGCTGTTTTTT.

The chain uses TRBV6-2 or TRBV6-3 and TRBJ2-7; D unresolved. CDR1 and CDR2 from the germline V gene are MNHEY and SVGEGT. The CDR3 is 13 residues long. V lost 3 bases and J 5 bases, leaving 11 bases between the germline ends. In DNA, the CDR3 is TGTGCCAGCAGTTATTGGGTTGCCGACGAGCAGTACTTC. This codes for CASSYWVADEQYF.

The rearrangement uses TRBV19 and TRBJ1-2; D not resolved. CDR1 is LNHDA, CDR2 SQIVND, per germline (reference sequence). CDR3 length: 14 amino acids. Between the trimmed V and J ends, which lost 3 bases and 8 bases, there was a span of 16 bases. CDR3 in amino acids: CASSISPPGRGYTF. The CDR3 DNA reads TGTGCCAGTAGTATCTCCCCACCCGGGAGGGGCTACACCTTC.

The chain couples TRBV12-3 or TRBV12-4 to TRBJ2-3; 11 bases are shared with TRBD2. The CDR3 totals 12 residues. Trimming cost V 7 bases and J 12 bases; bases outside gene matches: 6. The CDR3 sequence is CASTRRLAGQYF. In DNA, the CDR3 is TGTGCCAGCACTCGAAGACTAGCGGGACAGTATTTT.

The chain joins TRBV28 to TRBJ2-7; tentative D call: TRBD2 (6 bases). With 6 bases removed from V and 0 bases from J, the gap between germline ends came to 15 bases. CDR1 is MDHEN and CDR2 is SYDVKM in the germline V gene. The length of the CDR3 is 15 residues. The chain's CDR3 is CASSPTSPSSYEQYF. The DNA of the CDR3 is TGTGCCAGCAGCCCCACTAGCCCTAGCTCCTACGAGCAGTACTTC. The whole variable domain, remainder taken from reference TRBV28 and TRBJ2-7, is DVKVTQSSRYLVKRTGEKVFLECVQDMDHENMFWYRQDPGLGLRLIYFSYDVKMKEKGDIPEGYSVSREKKERFSLILESASTNQTSMYLCASSPTSPSSYEQYFGPGTRLTVT.

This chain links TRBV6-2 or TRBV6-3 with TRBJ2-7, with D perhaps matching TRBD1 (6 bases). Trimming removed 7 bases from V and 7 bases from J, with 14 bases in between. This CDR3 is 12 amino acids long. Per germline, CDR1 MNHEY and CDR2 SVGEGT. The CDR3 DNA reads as TGTGCCAGCACCAACAGGGCAGGGGAGCAGTACTTC. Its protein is CASTNRAGEQYF.

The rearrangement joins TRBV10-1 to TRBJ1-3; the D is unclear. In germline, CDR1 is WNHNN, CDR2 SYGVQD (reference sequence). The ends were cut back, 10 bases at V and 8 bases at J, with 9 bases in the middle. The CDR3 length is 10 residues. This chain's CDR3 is CATLTYTIYF. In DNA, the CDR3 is TGCGCCACCCTGACCTACACCATATATTTT.

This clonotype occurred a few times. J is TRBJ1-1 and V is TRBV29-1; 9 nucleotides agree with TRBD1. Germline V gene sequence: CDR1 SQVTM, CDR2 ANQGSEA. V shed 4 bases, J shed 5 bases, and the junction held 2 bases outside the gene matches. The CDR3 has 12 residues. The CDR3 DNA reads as TGCAGCGTTGCCGGGACAGGGACTGAAGCTTTCTTT. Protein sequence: CSVAGTGTEAFF.

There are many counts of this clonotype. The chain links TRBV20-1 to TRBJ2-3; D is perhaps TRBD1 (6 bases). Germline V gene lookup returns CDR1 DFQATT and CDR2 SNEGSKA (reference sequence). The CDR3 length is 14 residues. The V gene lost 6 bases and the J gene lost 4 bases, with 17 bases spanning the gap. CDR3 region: CSAEPGATADTQYF. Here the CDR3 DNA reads TGCAGTGCCGAACCAGGGGCTACAGCAGATACGCAGTATTTT.